These 19 T cell receptor beta chains were sequenced from one sample in a study of cytomegalovirus exposure and HLA in healthy donors. Data came from immunoSEQ multiplex PCR; TCRdb stores just in-frame clones and leaves some out. Of 260,000 or so clones in the sample, around 87% are singletons; the top ten hold around 0.92%. Sequencing input: PBMCs. The receptors come from a woman aged 18-29 years in good health and CMV-seronegative.

The chain has TRBV2 and TRBJ2-7; D might be TRBD1 (6 bases). This CDR3 is 12 amino acids long. The V end lost 1 base, the J end lost 7 bases, and 8 bases lay between the germline ends. In germline, CDR1 is SNHLY, CDR2 FYNNEI. DNA of the CDR3: TGTGCCAGCAGTGAAGGGCAGGGGGAGCAGTACTTC. Translated: CASSEGQGEQYF.

The rearrangement links TRBV6-5 to TRBJ2-3; D perhaps matches TRBD1 (5 bases). CDR1 is MNHEY and CDR2 is SVGAGI in the germline V gene. V lost 5 bases to trimming and J lost 6 bases, with 12 bases between them. This CDR3 has 13 residues. The CDR3 DNA reads TGTGCCAGCAGTCTCAGGGTTGGGGATACGCAGTATTTT. Its protein product is CASSLRVGDTQYF.

This clone was observed once. The DNA of the CDR3 is TGTGCCAGCAGTTTAGACTCGGCGGGAGTTTATACGATCAATGAGCAGTTCTTC. Amino acid sequence: CASSLDSAGVYTINEQFF. This chain joins TRBV27 and TRBJ2-1, with 7 nucleotides matching TRBD2. CDR3 length equals 18 residues. The germline gives CDR1 MNHEY, CDR2 SMNVEV (reference sequence). V lost 2 bases to trimming and J lost 6 bases; unmatched junction nucleotides: 16.

The V call is TRBV9, the J call TRBJ1-2; 8 nucleotides agree with TRBD1. The germline CDR1 and CDR2 sequences are SGDLS and YYNGEE. The CDR3 is 15 residues long. The trim removed 4 bases at V and 4 bases at J, leaving 9 bases unmatched. The CDR3 region has the DNA TGTGCCAGCAGCCCAAACAGGGGGGCTACCTATGGCTACACCTTC. It specifies CASSPNRGATYGYTF. The full variable domain, rest sourced from reference TRBV9 and TRBJ1-2, is DSGVTQTPKHLITATGQRVTLRCSPRSGDLSVYWYQQSLDQGLQFLIQYYNGEERAKGNILERFSAQQFPDLHSELNLSSLELGDSALYFCASSPNRGATYGYTFGSGTRLTVV.

The chain combines TRBV27 with TRBJ2-4; D perhaps matches TRBD1 (6 bases). Trimming removed 4 bases at V and 0 bases at J, with 13 bases between. There are 16 residues in the CDR3. CDR1 and CDR2 (germline): MNHEY, SMNVEV (reference sequence). CDR3 sequence: CASSSGQRLAKNIQYF. The CDR3 bases are TGTGCCAGCAGTTCCGGACAGAGACTAGCCAAAAACATTCAGTACTTC.

This chain uses TRBV7-3 with TRBJ2-7, with TRBD2 identical over 9 bases. The germline V gene has CDR1 SGHTA and CDR2 FQGTGA. V shed 2 bases and J 6 bases; nucleotides not matched to a gene: 5. This CDR3 comprises 14 residues. This CDR3 is CASSLAGGPSEQYF. DNA of the CDR3: TGTGCCAGCAGCTTAGCGGGAGGGCCCAGCGAGCAGTACTTC.

In this sample, this clone turned up once. This chain joins TRBV6-5 and TRBJ1-4; TRBD1 might be the D (5 bases). CDR1 MNHEY and CDR2 SVGAGI come from the germline V gene. V lost 5 bases and J lost 8, with 15 bases in between. The CDR3 runs 14 residues. The CDR3 sequence is CASSQQGRSEKLFF. In nucleotides, the CDR3 is TGTGCCAGCAGTCAGCAGGGTAGAAGCGAAAAACTGTTTTTT.

This chain links TRBV6-6 with TRBJ1-5; a possible D gene is TRBD1 (5 bases). CDR3 length: 15 residues. V lost 7 bases, J lost 7 bases, and 20 bases lay in between. Germline assignment: CDR1 MNHNY and CDR2 SVGAGI (reference sequence). The CDR3 reads CASILRPGGEQPQHF. CDR3 nucleotide sequence: TGTGCCAGCATCCTCCGGCCGGGGGGGGAACAGCCCCAGCATTTT.

Only one count was recorded for this clone. The rearrangement links TRBV19 to TRBJ1-2, with TRBD1 identical over 7 bases. Trimming at V came to 2 bases and at J to 2 bases, leaving 11 bases not matched to a gene. Per the germline V gene, CDR1 is LNHDA and CDR2 is SQIVND (reference sequence). The CDR3 consists of 17 residues. The CDR3 bases are TGTGCCAGTAGTATACTCCGACAGGGTATCACGAACTATGGCTACACCTTC. Amino acids: CASSILRQGITNYGYTF. Variable domain in full (rest from reference TRBV19 and TRBJ1-2): DGGITQSPKYLFRKEGQNVTLSCEQNLNHDAMYWYRQDPGQGLRLIYYSQIVNDFQKGDIAEGYSVSREKKESFPLTVTSAQKNPTAFYLCASSILRQGITNYGYTFGSGTRLTVV.

The V and J genes are TRBV2 and TRBJ1-4; no definite D call. CDR3 length: 13 residues. Germline V lookup: CDR1 SNHLY, CDR2 FYNNEI. The V gene lost 8 bases and the J gene lost 4 bases, with 11 bases spanning the gap. In DNA, the CDR3 is TGTGCCAGCGCGATGGTCTTTAATGAAAAACTGTTTTTT. Protein: CASAMVFNEKLFF.

The chain uses TRBV7-6 and TRBJ1-4; 10 bases are shared with TRBD1. V trimming: 5 bases; J trimming: 3 bases; junction bases outside the gene matches: 21. The germline V gene has CDR1 SGHVS and CDR2 FNYEAQ. This CDR3 spans 21 amino acids. DNA of the CDR3: TGTGCCAGCAGCCTCACCGTGACCGGGACAGGGGACAACTTGGCTAATGAAAAACTGTTTTTT. It codes for CASSLTVTGTGDNLANEKLFF.

The CDR3 sequence is CASSQTTYEQYF. The CDR3 DNA is TGTGCCAGCAGCCAAACTACCTACGAGCAGTACTTC. The chain recombines TRBV7-2 with TRBJ2-7; unclear D gene. Trimming shortened V by 5 bases and J by 2 bases, and 7 bases separated the two germline ends. The CDR3 spans 12 residues. Germline V lookup: CDR1 SGHTA, CDR2 FQGNSA.

The rearrangement links TRBV7-2 to TRBJ1-2; D remains unclear. Trimming stripped 1 base from V and 5 bases from J, with 8 bases between. Germline CDR1 reads SGHTA; CDR2 reads FQGNSA. This CDR3 region has 13 residues. The CDR3 DNA follows: TGTGCCAGCAGCTTAGGGCGGCATTATGGCTACACCTTC. As protein: CASSLGRHYGYTF.

The V call is TRBV6-5, the J call TRBJ1-1, with a possible D match to TRBD1 (6 bases). There are 14 residues in the CDR3. Trimming removed 6 bases at V and 1 base at J, with 12 bases between. Germline V lookup: CDR1 MNHEY, CDR2 SVGAGI. The chain's CDR3 is CASREQGGNTEAFF. The CDR3 DNA reads as TGTGCCAGCAGGGAACAGGGCGGGAACACTGAAGCTTTCTTT.

The rearrangement uses TRBV30 and TRBJ1-1; D might be TRBD1 (6 bases). The V gene's germline CDR1 is GTSNPN and CDR2 SVGIG (reference sequence). V shed 2 bases and J shed 8 bases, with 12 bases lying between them. This CDR3 contains 12 residues. CDR3 sequence reads: CAWSSRGPEAFF. CDR3 bases: TGTGCCTGGAGTTCCAGGGGACCCGAAGCTTTCTTT.

V and J are TRBV4-3 and TRBJ1-5, with 10 bases fitting TRBD1. Germline assignment: CDR1 LGHNA and CDR2 YSLEER. With 4 bases clipped from V and 1 base from J, the junction kept 13 bases outside the gene matches. The CDR3 is made up of 19 amino acids. CDR3 nucleotides: TGCGCCAGCAGCCGGCGGTACTGGGACAGGGGTTCGAGCAATCAGCCCCAGCATTTT. Translation gives CASSRRYWDRGSSNQPQHF.

The rearrangement uses TRBV25-1 and TRBJ2-3, with D perhaps TRBD2 (5 bases). Trimming stripped 2 bases from V and 2 bases from J, with 11 bases between. This CDR3 comprises 15 residues. Germline V CDR1 and CDR2: MGHDK, SYGVNS. CDR3 amino acids: CASSEALGNTDTQYF. DNA for the CDR3: TGTGCCAGCAGTGAAGCGCTCGGGAACACAGATACGCAGTATTTT.

The chain recombines TRBV19 with TRBJ1-1; D perhaps matches TRBD1 (5 bases). V was trimmed by 4 bases and J by 7 bases, leaving 13 bases between them. The CDR3 sequence is 13 residues long. The germline V gene encodes CDR1 LNHDA and CDR2 SQIVND (reference sequence). The CDR3, as DNA: TGTGCCAGTAGTAGGAGACAGAGCTTTGAAGCTTTCTTT. Encoded protein: CASSRRQSFEAFF.

The rearrangement links TRBV28 to TRBJ2-5, with 8 bases identical to TRBD1. CDR3 length: 15 amino acids. The V and J ends lost 5 bases and 5 bases, in that order; junction bases with no gene match: 10. Germline V gene data show CDR1 as MDHEN and CDR2 as SYDVKM. The CDR3 coding sequence is TGTGCCAGCAGTCTCGGACAGGGAAGGGGCGAGACCCAGTACTTC. Its protein is CASSLGQGRGETQYF.